These T cell receptor beta chains were read from a single sample in a study of shared clonotypes between healthy human individuals. Clones were sequenced by immunoSEQ multiplex PCR, and TCRdb holds only the in-frame ones, with some missing. The profile shows over a million clones, around 78% of them singletons. Sequenced: memory CD4+ T cells from PBMCs. The receptors come from a man aged 18 to 29 in good health. Some clones in this sample may be carry-over from other donors' samples. Each CDR3 is given with its conserved first and last residue. Fields, in order: V gene, J gene, D gene, clone size, CDR3 protein. D genes are given only for firm matches. For some rows the clone size is stated as once, few or many, or as a class when expanded; others skip it.

v_call: TRBV30
j_call: TRBJ1-1
d_call: -
clone_size: -
cdr3_aa: CAWSVSLNTEAFF

v_call: TRBV5-1
j_call: TRBJ1-4
d_call: -
clone_size: few
cdr3_aa: CASSLGSSTNEKLFF

v_call: TRBV19
j_call: TRBJ1-5
d_call: TRBD1
clone_size: -
cdr3_aa: CASSTSGTVNQPQHF

v_call: TRBV6-5
j_call: TRBJ1-1
d_call: -
clone_size: -
cdr3_aa: CASSPHGTEAFF

v_call: TRBV7-9
j_call: TRBJ2-1
d_call: -
clone_size: -
cdr3_aa: CASTLVEQFF

v_call: TRBV30
j_call: TRBJ2-1
d_call: TRBD1
clone_size: -
cdr3_aa: CAWSRQGARNEQFF

v_call: TRBV6-5
j_call: TRBJ2-5
d_call: TRBD2
clone_size: -
cdr3_aa: CASRFSGSETQYF

v_call: TRBV25-1
j_call: TRBJ2-7
d_call: -
clone_size: -
cdr3_aa: CASSVRGVGAYEQYF

v_call: TRBV7-6
j_call: TRBJ2-2
d_call: TRBD1
clone_size: -
cdr3_aa: CASSLGADRANTGELFF

v_call: TRBV10-3
j_call: TRBJ1-2
d_call: -
clone_size: few
cdr3_aa: CAITPGGSNYGYTF